The 23 T cell receptor beta chains below all came from one sample that was sequenced in a study of cytomegalovirus exposure and HLA in healthy donors. The PCR contained 60 Vbeta and 13 Jbeta primers. The table came from immunoSEQ multiplex PCR; TCRdb's copy has only in-frame clones and leaves some out. The sample contains 150,000 to 200,000 clones, 70% to 90% of which appear only once. Specimen: PBMCs. The receptors shown here come from a woman between 18 and 30 years old in good health and CMV-seropositive.

The table lists this clone with a count of one. The chain links TRBV7-7 to TRBJ2-5, with 8 nucleotides matching TRBD2. The trim removed 5 bases at V and 5 bases at J, leaving 7 bases unmatched. The CDR3 is 14 residues long. From germline, CDR1 is SSHAT and CDR2 FNYEAQ (reference sequence). The CDR3 nucleotides are TGTGCCAGCAGCGAGACGGCTAGCGGGGAGACCCAGTACTTC. It specifies CASSETASGETQYF.

The V gene is TRBV7-3, the J gene TRBJ1-2; no clear D. The CDR3 contains 17 residues. CDR1 and CDR2 from the germline V gene are SGHTA and FQGTGA. V was pared by 2 bases and J by 3 bases, with 19 bases between. The DNA for the CDR3 is TGTGCCAGCAGCTTACCATGGAGCTTTCGGGTGGACTATGGCTACACCTTC. Protein product: CASSLPWSFRVDYGYTF.

The chain links TRBV19 to TRBJ1-2; D perhaps matches TRBD1 (6 bases). The CDR3 is 11 amino acids. The V gene lost 3 bases and the J gene lost 8 bases, with 7 bases spanning the gap. CDR1 and CDR2 (germline): LNHDA, SQIVND (reference sequence). The CDR3 DNA is TGTGCCAGTAGTATCGACAGGGGCTACACCTTC. Protein sequence: CASSIDRGYTF.

The V gene is TRBV2, the J gene TRBJ1-5; D possibly corresponds to TRBD1 (6 bases). V was shortened by 5 bases and J by 0 bases, with 17 bases between the two germline ends. CDR1 is SNHLY, CDR2 FYNNEI, per germline. This CDR3 contains 17 residues. Here the CDR3 reads CASSPGHFTYSNQPQHF. In DNA form, the CDR3 reads TGTGCCAGCAGTCCGGGACATTTCACTTATAGCAATCAGCCCCAGCATTTT.

V and J are TRBV21-1 and TRBJ2-7; the DNA was not used to check the table's D call, TRBD2. TRBV21-1 is assigned pseudogene status. The CDR3 has 16 amino acids. CDR3 DNA sequence: TGTGCCAGCAGCAAAATGGGGGGGACAACGACCTACGAGCAGTACTTC. This gives the protein CASSKMGGTTTYEQYF.

The CDR3 sequence: CASSEGQNTDTQYF. CDR3 bases: TGTGCCAGCAGCGAGGGACAGAATACAGATACGCAGTATTTT. The chain uses TRBV9 and TRBJ2-3; 7 bases fit TRBD1. Germline assignment: CDR1 SGDLS and CDR2 YYNGEE. The CDR3 consists of 14 residues. V trimming: 3 bases; J trimming: 3 bases; junction bases outside the gene matches: 4.

The chain joins TRBV5-1 to TRBJ2-5; D is ambiguous. V lost 0 bases to trimming and J lost 4 bases, with 13 bases between them. This CDR3 spans 15 amino acids. Germline values: CDR1 SGHRS, CDR2 YFSETQ. The CDR3 loop is CASSLDPDWRETQYF. In nucleotides, the CDR3 is TGCGCCAGCAGCTTGGACCCCGATTGGAGAGAGACCCAGTACTTC.

The rearrangement joins TRBV27 to TRBJ2-3; 12 bases align to TRBD2. There are 16 residues in the CDR3. The junction had 8 bases not matched to a gene; V was cut back by 5 bases and J by 5 bases. The V gene's germline CDR1 is MNHEY and CDR2 SMNVEV (reference sequence). CDR3 loop: CASSEASGGGGDTQYF. CDR3 bases: TGTGCCAGCAGTGAAGCTAGCGGGGGGGGAGGAGATACGCAGTATTTT.

The V call is TRBV11-1, the J call TRBJ2-5; D is possibly TRBD1 (6 bases). V lost 6 bases, J lost 7 bases, and 15 bases lay in between. The CDR3 runs to 13 residues. Looked up from germline, CDR1 is SGHAT and CDR2 is FQDESV (reference sequence). The CDR3 is CASRQSRGGTQYF. The CDR3 region has the DNA TGTGCCAGCAGACAGAGCAGGGGCGGGACCCAGTACTTC.

The rearrangement links TRBV6-5 to TRBJ1-6, with 9 positions matching TRBD1. This CDR3 has 13 residues. Germline CDR1 and CDR2: MNHEY and SVGAGI. V lost 11 bases to trimming and J lost 9 bases; unmatched junction nucleotides: 8. The CDR3 region has the DNA TGTGCCGGAGGCGGGGACAGGGCTTCACCCCTCCACTTT. Translating gives CAGGGDRASPLHF.

The chain uses TRBV5-4 and TRBJ2-5; tentative D call: TRBD1 (6 bases). Trimming left V 5 bases short and J 1 base short, with 12 bases between. The germline gives CDR1 SGHNT, CDR2 YYREEE (reference sequence). The CDR3 length is 14 residues. The CDR3 DNA is TGTGCCAGCAGGCTAGGGGGTCCCCAAGAGACCCAGTACTTC. Protein sequence: CASRLGGPQETQYF.

This chain links TRBV4-2 with TRBJ2-3; 7 positions agree with TRBD2. There are 15 residues in the CDR3. The V segment lost 1 base and the J segment 1 base; nucleotides outside the gene matches: 2. Germline V gene sequence: CDR1 LGHNA, CDR2 YNFKEQ. The CDR3 nucleotides are TGTGCCAGCAGCCAAGCGGCGGGGGGCACAGATACGCAGTATTTT. Translation: CASSQAAGGTDTQYF.

This clone has a single count. The rearrangement links TRBV9 to TRBJ1-2; 8 bases align to TRBD1. CDR3 length: 15 amino acids. From germline, CDR1 is SGDLS and CDR2 YYNGEE. Unmatched junction bases numbered 5, after V lost 1 base and J lost 3 bases. The CDR3 loop reads CASSVYQGAYYGYTF. The CDR3 DNA sequence: TGTGCCAGCAGCGTATACCAGGGGGCCTACTATGGCTACACCTTC.

This clone was observed once. The chain couples TRBV11-2 to TRBJ2-2; 9 bases fit TRBD2. J gave up 5 bases and V 4 bases, and 8 bases lay outside the gene matches. The length of the CDR3 is 16 residues. Germline V CDR1 and CDR2: SGHAT, FQNNGV. Here the CDR3 DNA reads TGTGCCAGCAGCTCGGTAGCGGGGGTTTTAACCGGGGAGCTGTTTTTT. Translated, it gives CASSSVAGVLTGELFF.

Written as DNA, the CDR3 is TGTGCCAGCAGAACGACAGGGGGTGCAGATACGCAGTATTTT. It encodes CASRTTGGADTQYF. This chain links TRBV6-4 with TRBJ2-3, with TRBD1 identical over 9 bases. After removal of 6 bases from V and 4 bases from J, the junction contained 5 bases not matched to a gene. The CDR3 spans 14 residues. Germline loops: CDR1 MRHNA, CDR2 SNTAGT.

This clone was counted a single time. The V gene is TRBV5-4, the J gene TRBJ2-7; 7 bases fit TRBD1. The CDR3 covers 14 residues. Germline V CDR1 and CDR2: SGHNT, YYREEE (reference sequence). Trimming removed 4 bases from V and 2 bases from J; junction bases left unmatched: 6. The CDR3 DNA is TGTGCCAGCAGCCTTGGGACAGCCACCTACGAGCAGTACGTC. This gives the protein CASSLGTATYEQYV.

This sequence joins TRBV7-2 and TRBJ1-6; D call uncertain. The CDR3 extends over 16 amino acids. The V gene lost 0 bases and the J gene lost 8 bases, with 14 bases spanning the gap. Germline CDR1 is SGHTA and CDR2 is FQGNSA. This CDR3 is CASSLAGAGGYSPLHF. In nucleotides, the CDR3 is TGTGCCAGCAGCTTAGCGGGCGCGGGCGGCTATTCACCCCTCCACTTT.

The chain employs TRBV28 and TRBJ2-3, with D possibly TRBD1 on 7 matching bases. V was trimmed by 6 bases and J by 7 bases, leaving 23 bases between them. This CDR3 has 16 residues. The germline V gene encodes CDR1 MDHEN and CDR2 SYDVKM. CDR3 DNA: TGTGCCAGCAGCACGCCGCGGGGACAGAAATTAAATACGCAGTATTTT. Amino acids: CASSTPRGQKLNTQYF.

The count of this clone is one. The rearrangement uses TRBV21-1 and TRBJ2-7; the table assigns TRBD1, which was not confirmed against the DNA. TRBV21-1 is a pseudogene segment. The CDR3 length is 16 residues. CDR3 coding DNA: TGTGCCAGCAGCAAAGGGGGACATCCCTCGCTTTACGAGCAGTACTTC. Translated: CASSKGGHPSLYEQYF.

The chain couples TRBV7-9 to TRBJ2-7, with 8 positions matching TRBD1. Per germline, CDR1 SEHNR and CDR2 FQNEAQ (reference sequence). The CDR3 sequence is 15 residues long. J gave up 0 bases and V 4 bases, and 5 bases lay outside the gene matches. The CDR3 loop is CASSSWTGSSYEQYF. In DNA form, the CDR3 reads TGTGCCAGCAGCTCCTGGACAGGGAGCTCCTACGAGCAGTACTTC. Complete variable domain (other parts from reference TRBV7-9 and TRBJ2-7): DTGVSQNPRHKITKRGQNVTFRCDPISEHNRLYWYRQTLGQGPEFLTYFQNEAQLEKSRLLSDRFSAERPKGSFSTLEIQRTEQGDSAMYLCASSSWTGSSYEQYFGPGTRLTVT.

This clone was recorded once. This chain joins TRBV28 and TRBJ2-3; D may be TRBD2 (6 bases). There are 16 residues in the CDR3. Trimming shortened V by 4 bases and J by 1 base, and 15 bases separated the two germline ends. CDR1 MDHEN and CDR2 SYDVKM come from the germline V gene. The DNA for the CDR3 is TGTGCCAGCAGTTACTCGCGGGGTCGAGGCACAGATACGCAGTATTTT. Amino acids: CASSYSRGRGTDTQYF.

The J gene is TRBJ1-2, the V gene TRBV15, with D possibly being TRBD1 (6 bases). The germline V gene encodes CDR1 LNHNV and CDR2 YYDKDF (reference sequence). The CDR3 spans 15 residues. V lost 4 bases and J lost 3, with 15 bases in between. The CDR3 protein is CATSNYQDRYYGYTF. DNA of the CDR3: TGTGCCACCAGCAACTACCAGGACAGATACTATGGCTACACCTTC. The full variable domain, completed using reference TRBV15 and TRBJ1-2, is DAMVIQNPRYQVTQFGKPVTLSCSQTLNHNVMYWYQQKSSQAPKLLFHYYDKDFNNEADTPDNFQSRRPNTSFCFLDIRSPGLGDTAMYLCATSNYQDRYYGYTFGSGTRLTVV.

This clone was seen only once. V and J are TRBV5-4 and TRBJ2-2; no reliable D call. The V gene lost 0 bases and the J gene lost 8 bases, with 8 bases spanning the gap. Germline CDR1 SGHNT, CDR2 YYREEE (reference sequence). This CDR3 region has 13 residues. The CDR3 region is CASSLAEAGELFF. CDR3 nucleotide sequence: TGTGCCAGCAGCTTGGCCGAAGCGGGGGAGCTGTTTTTT.